This T cell receptor beta chain appears in the sequencing data of a study of T cell repertoires in cytomegalovirus infection. Overall study context: Recently identified HLA-C-restricted CMV epitopes and well-studied HLA-B-restricted CMV epitopes were used by the study. Matching HLA type, along with CMV infection, was indicated by public TCR beta signatures.

Via MiXCR, TCRdb re-called the reads, giving one row per CDR3 protein. Of hundreds of thousands of distinct CDR3 sequences in the sample, 42% were seen once. To note about this clonotype: The antigen is unknown.

General study points: The ex vivo response was dominated by HLA-C-restricted CMV-specific TCR beta clonotypes. The cumulative frequency of public TCR beta families identified carriers of CMV plus the relevant HLA.

The sample consisted of cultured PBMCs, taken from culture after CMV antigen stimulation. This sequence originates from a human donor in good health (CMV status not recorded). Some clones in this sample may be carry-over from other donors' samples.

DNA for the CDR3: TGTGCCAGCATCTTCGGGGGGACCACTGAAGCTTTCTTT. It translates to CASIFGGTTEAFF. The chain uses TRBV6-6 and TRBJ1-1; tentative D call: TRBD1 (5 bases). Between the trimmed V and J ends, which lost 7 bases and 4 bases, there was a span of 13 bases. Germline CDR1 and CDR2: MNHNY and SVGAGI (reference sequence). The CDR3 length is 13 residues.